The 28 T cell receptor beta chains reported below all come from one sample, sequenced in a study of blood T cell repertoires in COVID-19. Sequenced by immunoSEQ multiplex PCR; TCRdb stores in-frame clones only, minus some. The table lists around 50,000 clones, about 87% of them singletons, with 3.5% in the top ten. The specimen was peripheral blood. These receptor sequences come from a human donor in a cohort sampled during active COVID-19.

The chain couples TRBV12-5 to TRBJ1-1; D is possibly TRBD1 (5 bases). There are 10 residues in the CDR3. V was pared by 7 bases and J by 9 bases, with 9 bases between. The germline V gene has CDR1 LGHNT and CDR2 FRNRAP. This CDR3 reads CASAGGQAFF. The CDR3 nucleotides are TGTGCTAGTGCGGGGGGACAAGCTTTCTTT.

The genes are TRBV9 and TRBJ1-2; D is perhaps TRBD1 (5 bases). The CDR3 has 14 residues. The V gene's germline CDR1 is SGDLS and CDR2 YYNGEE. The V gene lost 4 bases and the J gene lost 4 bases, with 14 bases spanning the gap. Written as DNA, the CDR3 is TGTGCCAGCAGCCCCCAGACAGACACCTATGGCTACACCTTC. Protein sequence: CASSPQTDTYGYTF.

V usage is TRBV19 and J usage is TRBJ1-5; no reliable D call. Per the germline V gene, CDR1 is LNHDA and CDR2 is SQIVND (reference sequence). This CDR3 contains 12 residues. V gave up 3 bases and J gave up 4 bases, with 4 bases separating them. This CDR3 reads CASSITNQPQHF. In DNA, the CDR3 is TGTGCCAGTAGTATCACTAATCAGCCCCAGCATTTT.

The rearrangement uses TRBV2 and TRBJ2-1; D might be TRBD1 (5 bases). V was shortened by 7 bases and J by 4 bases, with 14 bases between the two germline ends. Per the germline V gene, CDR1 is SNHLY and CDR2 is FYNNEI. The CDR3 sequence is 14 residues long. The CDR3 here is CASKDTFLYNEQFF. The CDR3 region has the DNA TGTGCCAGCAAGGACACCTTCCTTTACAATGAGCAGTTCTTC.

The J gene is TRBJ1-2, the V gene TRBV4-2; no reliable D call. The CDR3 spans 13 residues. Germline lookup yields CDR1 LGHNA and CDR2 YNFKEQ. V was shortened by 0 bases and J by 8 bases, with 10 bases between the two germline ends. DNA of the CDR3: TGTGCCAGCAGCCAAGATCCGGGTTTGGGCTACACCTTC. Protein sequence: CASSQDPGLGYTF.

The chain has TRBV7-2 and TRBJ1-5; D might be TRBD1 (6 bases). V was clipped by 1 base and J by 3 bases, with 7 bases between them. Germline lookup yields CDR1 SGHTA and CDR2 FQGNSA. The CDR3 length is 14 residues. CDR3 sequence: CASSLGGPNQPQHF. The CDR3 DNA reads TGTGCCAGCAGCTTAGGGGGGCCCAATCAGCCCCAGCATTTT. The complete variable domain, with remaining parts taken from reference TRBV7-2 and TRBJ1-5, reads GAGVSQSPSNKVTEKGKDVELRCDPISGHTALYWYRQSLGQGLEFLIYFQGNSAPDKSGLPSDRFSAERTGGSVSTLTIQRTQQEDSAVYLCASSLGGPNQPQHFGDGTRLSIL.

V usage is TRBV12-5 and J usage is TRBJ2-1, with 11 bases identical to TRBD1. V shed 4 bases and J 5 bases; nucleotides not matched to a gene: 7. The length of the CDR3 is 16 residues. From germline, CDR1 is LGHNT and CDR2 FRNRAP. CDR3 bases: TGTGCTAGTGGTTCGCCTTGGGGACAGGGGGACAATGAGCAGTTCTTC. Its protein is CASGSPWGQGDNEQFF.

For the CDR3, the DNA is TGTGCCATCAGTGAGTCTGTGACAGGGCCTAACGAGCAGTACTTC. Protein: CAISESVTGPNEQYF. The chain has TRBV10-3 and TRBJ2-7, with TRBD1 matching over 7 bases. Germline trimming cut 0 bases from V and 5 bases from J; bases unmatched to any gene: 7. CDR3 length: 15 amino acids. The germline gives CDR1 ENHRY, CDR2 SYGVKD.

This rearrangement joins TRBV7-2 to TRBJ1-4; TRBD1 agrees at 7 bases. Germline V gene lookup returns CDR1 SGHTA and CDR2 FQGNSA. The CDR3 has 14 residues. V gave up 3 bases and J gave up 3 bases; unmatched junction bases: 1. The chain's CDR3 is CASSFGTANEKLFF. CDR3 nucleotide sequence: TGTGCCAGCAGCTTCGGGACAGCTAATGAAAAACTGTTTTTT.

The chain couples TRBV3-1 (or the pseudogene TRBV3-2) to TRBJ2-5; D perhaps matches TRBD1 (6 bases). CDR3 length: 15 residues. Between the trimmed V and J ends, which lost 4 bases and 3 bases, there was a span of 15 bases. Germline V gene data show CDR1 as LGHDT and CDR2 as YNNKEL (reference sequence). CDR3 nucleotide sequence: TGTGCCAGCAGCCTGGGGACCCCAGGGGAAGAGACCCAGTACTTC. Translation: CASSLGTPGEETQYF.

The rearrangement links TRBV15 to TRBJ2-2; TRBD1 is a possible D gene (5 bases). V dropped 1 base and J dropped 5 bases, with 14 bases sitting between them. Germline lookup yields CDR1 LNHNV and CDR2 YYDKDF (reference sequence). The CDR3 extends over 16 amino acids. The CDR3 sequence: CATSRARRSGTGELFF. For the CDR3, the DNA is TGTGCCACCAGCAGAGCACGACGTTCAGGGACCGGGGAGCTGTTTTTT.

This chain uses TRBV7-9 with TRBJ2-1; 13 nucleotides line up with TRBD2. The CDR3 sequence is 12 residues long. V shed 8 bases, J shed 9 bases, and the junction held 1 base outside the gene matches. Germline V gene sequence: CDR1 SEHNR, CDR2 FQNEAQ (reference sequence). As DNA, the CDR3 is TGTGCCAGCGGACTAGCGGGAGTTGAGCAGTTCTTC. Its protein is CASGLAGVEQFF.

The rearrangement joins TRBV6-1 to TRBJ1-5, with a weak D call TRBD1 (5 bases). Germline V CDR1 and CDR2: MNHNS, SASEGT. V dropped 0 bases and J dropped 6 bases, with 9 bases sitting between them. The CDR3 loop spans 14 amino acids. CDR3 in amino acids: CASSEAERGQPQHF. The DNA for the CDR3 is TGTGCCAGCAGTGAAGCGGAAAGGGGTCAGCCCCAGCATTTT.

The V call is TRBV5-4, the J call TRBJ2-1; TRBD1 matches at 9 bases. Germline V gene lookup returns CDR1 SGHNT and CDR2 YYREEE (reference sequence). V shed 2 bases and J 10 bases; nucleotides not matched to a gene: 10. The CDR3 covers 15 residues. Here the CDR3 reads CASSFGGTGRIEQFF. The CDR3 DNA follows: TGTGCCAGCAGCTTTGGCGGGACAGGGAGAATAGAGCAGTTCTTC. Filled out from reference TRBV5-4 and TRBJ2-1, the complete variable domain reads ETGVTQSPTHLIKTRGQQVTLRCSSQSGHNTVSWYQQALGQGPQFIFQYYREEENGRGNFPPRFSGLQFPNYSSELNVNALELDDSALYLCASSFGGTGRIEQFFGPGTRLTVL.

The chain carries TRBV21-1 and TRBJ2-1; the table names TRBD1, a call not compared with the DNA. TRBV21-1 is marked as a pseudogene. The CDR3 runs 16 residues. The CDR3 reads CASSKEGTGIHNEQFF. For the CDR3, the DNA is TGTGCCAGCAGCAAAGAAGGGACAGGGATCCACAATGAGCAGTTCTTC.

The V and J genes are TRBV10-1 and TRBJ1-3; TRBD1 matches 7 bases. Trimming removed 6 bases from V and 2 bases from J; junction bases left unmatched: 7. CDR3 length: 15 residues. Germline V gene data show CDR1 as WNHNN and CDR2 as SYGVQD (reference sequence). CDR3 coding DNA: TGCGCCAGCAGCCCAAGGGGGCACCCTGGAAACACCATATATTTT. Translated: CASSPRGHPGNTIYF.

The rearrangement links TRBV5-6 to TRBJ2-2; the match to TRBD1 covers 8 bases. This CDR3 region has 15 residues. Germline lookup yields CDR1 SGHDT and CDR2 YYEEEE. The V and J ends lost 5 bases and 7 bases, in that order; junction bases with no gene match: 10. CDR3 sequence: CASSFRDRFDGELFF. DNA for the CDR3: TGTGCCAGCAGTTTCCGGGACAGGTTTGACGGGGAGCTGTTTTTT.

The rearrangement uses TRBV19 and TRBJ2-3, with TRBD2 matching over 10 bases. Per germline, CDR1 LNHDA and CDR2 SQIVND (reference sequence). CDR3 length: 17 residues. Trimming cost V 8 bases and J 2 bases; bases outside gene matches: 13. The CDR3 spells CASSLRKLAGFTDTQYF. CDR3 DNA: TGTGCCAGTTCCCTAAGGAAACTAGCGGGGTTCACAGATACGCAGTATTTT.

The gene calls are TRBV5-4 and TRBJ2-7; 8 bases fit TRBD1. With V trimmed by 6 bases and J by 1 base, 6 bases remained unmatched. This CDR3 has 14 amino acids. Germline lookup yields CDR1 SGHNT and CDR2 YYREEE (reference sequence). CDR3 amino acids: CASTRDRQSYEQYF. CDR3 in DNA: TGTGCCAGCACCAGGGACAGGCAATCCTACGAGCAGTACTTC.

The rearrangement links TRBV15 to TRBJ2-7, with 8 positions matching TRBD1. The V gene's germline CDR1 is LNHNV and CDR2 YYDKDF (reference sequence). This CDR3 comprises 15 residues. V lost 2 bases to trimming and J lost 6 bases; unmatched junction nucleotides: 9. This CDR3 is CATSRRQGPTTEQYF. The CDR3 nucleotides are TGTGCCACCAGCAGAAGACAGGGGCCCACTACCGAGCAGTACTTC.

The rearrangement joins TRBV5-1 to TRBJ2-3; 9 nucleotides agree with TRBD1. The CDR3 is made up of 14 amino acids. Germline CDR1 reads SGHRS; CDR2 reads YFSETQ. V was clipped by 4 bases and J by 2 bases; unmatched bases: 2. The CDR3 here is CASSGQGSTDTQYF. In DNA form, the CDR3 reads TGCGCCAGCAGCGGACAGGGGTCCACAGATACGCAGTATTTT.

The CDR3 sequence: CASSPGQGRGQPQHF. For the CDR3, the DNA is TGTGCCAGCTCACCCGGACAGGGAAGGGGTCAGCCCCAGCATTTT. The chain joins TRBV18 to TRBJ1-5; TRBD1 agrees at 8 bases. CDR1 is KGHSH, CDR2 LQKENI, per germline. The J segment lost 6 bases and the V segment lost 3 bases, leaving 7 bases of the junction unmatched. The CDR3 covers 15 residues.

This chain uses TRBV6-5 with TRBJ2-7; 9 bases align to TRBD1. The CDR3 covers 15 residues. The germline V gene has CDR1 MNHEY and CDR2 SVGAGI. The V segment lost 6 bases and the J segment 2 bases; nucleotides outside the gene matches: 8. The chain's CDR3 is CASSRRTGDTYEQYF. In DNA form, the CDR3 reads TGTGCCAGCAGCCGGAGGACAGGGGACACCTACGAGCAGTACTTC.

The rearrangement links TRBV4-3 to TRBJ1-6; maybe TRBD1 (5 bases). This CDR3 region has 16 residues. The V gene's germline CDR1 is LGHNA and CDR2 YSLEER. V lost 0 bases to trimming and J lost 7 bases, with 13 bases between them. The CDR3 coding sequence is TGCGCCAGCAGCCAAGATACAGGCTTCTGGAATTCACCCCTCCACTTT. Protein product: CASSQDTGFWNSPLHF.

The CDR3 bases are TGTGCCAGCAGCCAATCGACTAGCGGGGGGGCGGAGACCCAGTACTTC. Its translation: CASSQSTSGGAETQYF. V is TRBV3-1 (or the pseudogene TRBV3-2) and J is TRBJ2-5; 14 nucleotides agree with TRBD2. CDR1 and CDR2 from the germline V gene are LGHDT and YNNKEL (reference sequence). This CDR3 has 16 amino acids. J was trimmed by 5 bases and V by 2 bases; bases with no gene match: 4.

The chain links TRBV5-1 to TRBJ2-7; TRBD1 matches 7 bases. With V trimmed by 0 bases and J by 5 bases, 5 bases remained unmatched. The CDR3 is 14 residues long. Germline V gene sequence: CDR1 SGHRS, CDR2 YFSETQ. CDR3 sequence: CASSLETGNDEQYF. The CDR3 DNA follows: TGCGCCAGCAGCTTGGAGACAGGGAACGACGAGCAGTACTTC.

The V and J genes are TRBV6-5 and TRBJ1-4, with D tentatively TRBD1 (5 bases). CDR1 and CDR2 (germline): MNHEY, SVGAGI. The V gene lost 6 bases and the J gene lost 6 bases, with 17 bases spanning the gap. CDR3 length: 15 amino acids. In DNA, the CDR3 is TGTGCCAGCAGCTTCGACCGGACGGGGGATGAAAAACTGTTTTTT. It yields the protein CASSFDRTGDEKLFF.

The rearrangement uses TRBV6-5 and TRBJ1-6; TRBD1 aligns across 7 bases. V dropped 7 bases and J dropped 9; count of bases not matched to a gene: 6. The CDR3 is 13 amino acids. The germline V gene has CDR1 MNHEY and CDR2 SVGAGI. CDR3 region: CASKRGPGSPLHF. The CDR3 bases are TGTGCCAGCAAAAGGGGGCCCGGTTCACCCCTCCACTTT.